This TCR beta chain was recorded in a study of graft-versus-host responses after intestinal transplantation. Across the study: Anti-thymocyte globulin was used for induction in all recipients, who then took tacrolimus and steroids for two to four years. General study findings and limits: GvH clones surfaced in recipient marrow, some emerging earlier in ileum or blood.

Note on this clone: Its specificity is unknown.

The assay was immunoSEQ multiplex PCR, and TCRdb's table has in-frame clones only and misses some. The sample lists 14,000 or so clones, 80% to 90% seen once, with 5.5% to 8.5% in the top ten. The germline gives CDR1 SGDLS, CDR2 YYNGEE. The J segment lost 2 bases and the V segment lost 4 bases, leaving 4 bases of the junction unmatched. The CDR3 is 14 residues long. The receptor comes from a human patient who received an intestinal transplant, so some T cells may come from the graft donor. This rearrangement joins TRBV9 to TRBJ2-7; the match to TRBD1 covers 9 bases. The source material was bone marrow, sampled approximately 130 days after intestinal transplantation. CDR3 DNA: TGTGCCAGCAGCTTTAGGACAGGGGCCTACGAGCAGTACTTC. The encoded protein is CASSFRTGAYEQYF.